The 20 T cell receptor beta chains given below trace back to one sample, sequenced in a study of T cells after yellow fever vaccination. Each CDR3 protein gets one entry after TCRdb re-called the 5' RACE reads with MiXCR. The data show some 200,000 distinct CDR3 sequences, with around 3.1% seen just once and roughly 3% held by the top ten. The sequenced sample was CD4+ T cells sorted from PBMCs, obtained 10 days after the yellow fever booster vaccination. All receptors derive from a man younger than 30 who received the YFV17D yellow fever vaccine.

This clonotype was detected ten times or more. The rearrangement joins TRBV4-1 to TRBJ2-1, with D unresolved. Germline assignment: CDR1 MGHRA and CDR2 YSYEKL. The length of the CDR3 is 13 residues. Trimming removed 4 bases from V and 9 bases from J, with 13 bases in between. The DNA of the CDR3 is TGCGCCAGCAGCCCTGATTGGGGTGTTGAGCAGTTCTTC. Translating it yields CASSPDWGVEQFF.

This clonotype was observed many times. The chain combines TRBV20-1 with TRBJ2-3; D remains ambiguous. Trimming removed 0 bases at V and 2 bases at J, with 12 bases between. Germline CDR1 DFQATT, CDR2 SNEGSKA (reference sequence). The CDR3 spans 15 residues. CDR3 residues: CSARERPYYTDTQYF. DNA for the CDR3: TGCAGTGCTAGAGAACGGCCCTATTACACAGATACGCAGTATTTT.

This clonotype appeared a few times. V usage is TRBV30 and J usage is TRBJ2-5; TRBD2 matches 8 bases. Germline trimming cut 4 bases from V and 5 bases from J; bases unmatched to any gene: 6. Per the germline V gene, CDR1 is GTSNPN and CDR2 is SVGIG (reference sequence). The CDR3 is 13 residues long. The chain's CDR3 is CAWNRGGGETQYF. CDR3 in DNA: TGTGCCTGGAACCGGGGGGGCGGGGAGACCCAGTACTTC.

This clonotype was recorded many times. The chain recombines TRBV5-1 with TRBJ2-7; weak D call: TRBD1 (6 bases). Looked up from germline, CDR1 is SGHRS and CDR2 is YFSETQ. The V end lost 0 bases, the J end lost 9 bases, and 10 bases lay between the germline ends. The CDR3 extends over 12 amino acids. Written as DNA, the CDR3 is TGCGCCAGCAGCTTGGATCTAGGGGGGCAGTACTTC. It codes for CASSLDLGGQYF.

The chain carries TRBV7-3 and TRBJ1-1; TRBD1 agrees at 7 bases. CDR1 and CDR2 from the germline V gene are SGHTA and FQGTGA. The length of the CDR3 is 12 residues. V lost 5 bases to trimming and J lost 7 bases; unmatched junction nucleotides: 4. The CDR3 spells CASSERTGEAFF. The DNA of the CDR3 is TGTGCCAGCAGCGAACGGACAGGTGAAGCTTTCTTT.

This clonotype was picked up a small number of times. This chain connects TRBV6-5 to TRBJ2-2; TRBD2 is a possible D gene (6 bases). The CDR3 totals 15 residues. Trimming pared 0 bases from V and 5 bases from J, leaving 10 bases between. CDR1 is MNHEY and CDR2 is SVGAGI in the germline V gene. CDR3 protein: CASSYSGAGTGELFF. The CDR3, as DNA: TGTGCCAGCAGTTACTCCGGGGCGGGAACCGGGGAGCTGTTTTTT.

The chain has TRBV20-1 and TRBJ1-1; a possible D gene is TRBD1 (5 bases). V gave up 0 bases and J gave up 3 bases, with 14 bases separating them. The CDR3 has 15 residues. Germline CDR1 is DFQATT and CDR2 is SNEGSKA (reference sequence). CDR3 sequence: CSARDSGWGDTEAFF. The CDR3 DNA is TGCAGTGCTAGAGATTCGGGGTGGGGCGACACTGAAGCTTTCTTT.

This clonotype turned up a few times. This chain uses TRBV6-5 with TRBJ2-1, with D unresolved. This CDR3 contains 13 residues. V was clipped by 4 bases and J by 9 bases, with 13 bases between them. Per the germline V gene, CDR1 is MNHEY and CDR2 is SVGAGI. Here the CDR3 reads CASSSDGSVEQFF. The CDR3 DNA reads TGTGCCAGCAGTTCCGACGGATCGGTTGAGCAGTTCTTC.

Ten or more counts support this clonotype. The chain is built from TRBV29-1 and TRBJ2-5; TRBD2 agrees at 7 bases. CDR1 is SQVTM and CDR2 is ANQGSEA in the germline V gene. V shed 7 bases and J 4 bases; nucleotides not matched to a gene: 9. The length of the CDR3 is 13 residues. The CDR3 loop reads CSARAGITETQYF. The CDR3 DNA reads TGCAGCGCCCGAGCGGGAATCACAGAGACCCAGTACTTC. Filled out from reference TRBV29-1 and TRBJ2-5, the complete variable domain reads SAVISQKPSRDICQRGTSLTIQCQVDSQVTMMFWYRQQPGQSLTLIATANQGSEATYESGFVIDKFPISRPNLTFSTLTVSNMSPEDSSIYLCSARAGITETQYFGPGTRLLVL.

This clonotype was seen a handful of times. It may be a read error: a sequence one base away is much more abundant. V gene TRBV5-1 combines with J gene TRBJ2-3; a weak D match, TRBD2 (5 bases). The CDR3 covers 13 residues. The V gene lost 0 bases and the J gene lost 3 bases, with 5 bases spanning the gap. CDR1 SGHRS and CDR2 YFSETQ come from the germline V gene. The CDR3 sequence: CASSLGETDTQYF. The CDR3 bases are TGCGCCAGCAGCTTGGGGGAGACAGATACGCAGTATTTT. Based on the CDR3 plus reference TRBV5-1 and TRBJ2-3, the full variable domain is KAGVTQTPRYLIKTRGQQVTLSCSPISGHRSVSWYQQTPGQGLQFLFEYFSETQRNKGNFPGRFSGRQFSNSRSEMNVSTLELGDSALYLCASSLGETDTQYFGPGTRLTVL.

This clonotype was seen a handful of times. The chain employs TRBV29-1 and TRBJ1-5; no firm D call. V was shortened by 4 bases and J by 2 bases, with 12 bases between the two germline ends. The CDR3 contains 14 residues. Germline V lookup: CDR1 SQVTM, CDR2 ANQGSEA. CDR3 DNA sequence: TGCAGCGTTGTGTACGGGTTGGGCAATCAGCCCCAGCATTTT. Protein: CSVVYGLGNQPQHF. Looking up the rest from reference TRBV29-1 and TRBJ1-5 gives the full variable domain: SAVISQKPSRDICQRGTSLTIQCQVDSQVTMMFWYRQQPGQSLTLIATANQGSEATYESGFVIDKFPISRPNLTFSTLTVSNMSPEDSSIYLCSVVYGLGNQPQHFGDGTRLSIL.

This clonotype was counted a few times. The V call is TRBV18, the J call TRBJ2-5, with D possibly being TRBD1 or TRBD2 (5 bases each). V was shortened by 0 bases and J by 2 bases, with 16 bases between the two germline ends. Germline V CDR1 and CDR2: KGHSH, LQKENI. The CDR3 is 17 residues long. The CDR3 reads CASSPPGRTFQQETQYF. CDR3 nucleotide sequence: TGTGCCAGCTCACCACCGGGACGGACCTTTCAGCAAGAGACCCAGTACTTC.

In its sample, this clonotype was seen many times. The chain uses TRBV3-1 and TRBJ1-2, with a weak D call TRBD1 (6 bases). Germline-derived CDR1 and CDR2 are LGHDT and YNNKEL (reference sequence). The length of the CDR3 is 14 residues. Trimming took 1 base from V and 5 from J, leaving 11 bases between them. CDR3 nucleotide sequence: TGTGCCAGCAGCCAAGCATTACAGGGTTATGGCTACACCTTC. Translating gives CASSQALQGYGYTF.

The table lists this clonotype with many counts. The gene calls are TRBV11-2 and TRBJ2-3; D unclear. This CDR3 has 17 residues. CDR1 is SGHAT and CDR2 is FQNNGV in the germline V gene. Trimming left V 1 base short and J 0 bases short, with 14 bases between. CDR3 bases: TGTGCCAGCAGCTTAGGGAGCTTCGGTTCTAGCACAGATACGCAGTATTTT. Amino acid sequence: CASSLGSFGSSTDTQYF. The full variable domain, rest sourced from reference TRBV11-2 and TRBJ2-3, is EAGVAQSPRYKIIEKRQSVAFWCNPISGHATLYWYQQILGQGPKLLIQFQNNGVVDDSQLPKDRFSAERLKGVDSTLKIQPAKLEDSAVYLCASSLGSFGSSTDTQYFGPGTRLTVL.

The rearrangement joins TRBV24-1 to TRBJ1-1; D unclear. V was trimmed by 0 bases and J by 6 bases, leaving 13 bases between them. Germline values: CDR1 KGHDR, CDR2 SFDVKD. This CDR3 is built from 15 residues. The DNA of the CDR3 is TGTGCCACCAGTGATTTGGGCACACTCAGGCCTGAAGCTTTCTTT. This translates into CATSDLGTLRPEAFF.

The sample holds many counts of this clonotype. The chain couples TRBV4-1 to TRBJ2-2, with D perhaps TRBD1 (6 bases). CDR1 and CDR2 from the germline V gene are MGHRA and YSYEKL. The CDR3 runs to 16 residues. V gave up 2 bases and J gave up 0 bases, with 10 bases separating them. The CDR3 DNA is TGCGCCAGCAGCCAAACGACAGGAGCGAACACCGGGGAGCTGTTTTTT. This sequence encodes CASSQTTGANTGELFF.

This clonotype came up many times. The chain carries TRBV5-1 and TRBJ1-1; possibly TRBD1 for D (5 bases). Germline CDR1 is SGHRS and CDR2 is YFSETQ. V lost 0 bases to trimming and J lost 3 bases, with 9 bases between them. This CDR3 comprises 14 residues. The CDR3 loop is CASSLGWGDTEAFF. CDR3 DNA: TGCGCCAGCAGCTTGGGCTGGGGCGACACTGAAGCTTTCTTT.

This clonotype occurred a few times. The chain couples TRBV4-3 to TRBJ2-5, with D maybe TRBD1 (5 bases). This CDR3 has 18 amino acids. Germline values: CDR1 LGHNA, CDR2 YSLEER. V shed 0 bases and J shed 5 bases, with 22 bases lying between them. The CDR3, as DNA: TGCGCCAGCAGCCAAGATATAGGTCGGCAGGGAAGTCTCGAGACCCAGTACTTC. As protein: CASSQDIGRQGSLETQYF.

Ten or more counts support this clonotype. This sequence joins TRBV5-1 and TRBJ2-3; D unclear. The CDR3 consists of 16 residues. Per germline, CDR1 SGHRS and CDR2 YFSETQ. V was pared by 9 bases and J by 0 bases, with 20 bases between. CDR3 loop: CANPLPGPASTDTQYF. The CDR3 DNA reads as TGCGCCAATCCCCTTCCTGGGCCCGCTAGCACAGATACGCAGTATTTT. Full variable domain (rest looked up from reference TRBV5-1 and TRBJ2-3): KAGVTQTPRYLIKTRGQQVTLSCSPISGHRSVSWYQQTPGQGLQFLFEYFSETQRNKGNFPGRFSGRQFSNSRSEMNVSTLELGDSALYLCANPLPGPASTDTQYFGPGTRLTVL.

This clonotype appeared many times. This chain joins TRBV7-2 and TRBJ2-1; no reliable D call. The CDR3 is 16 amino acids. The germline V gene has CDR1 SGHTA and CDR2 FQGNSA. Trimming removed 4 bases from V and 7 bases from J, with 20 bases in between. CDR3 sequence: CASSSSAGALQNEQFF. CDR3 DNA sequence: TGTGCCAGCAGCTCCTCCGCCGGCGCCCTACAGAATGAGCAGTTCTTC.